These 25 T cell receptor beta chains share one sample of origin, sequenced in a study of a mutant IDH1 vaccine in newly diagnosed glioma (dated by TCRdb to the early 2020s). The antigens these receptors bind are not known. The meaning of the sample's time point label: week 47, end of study. Each vaccine dose, consisting of 300 ug of a 20-mer mutant IDH1 peptide in Montanide, was administered subcutaneously with topical imiquimod. Library construction relied on the immunoSEQ multiplex PCR assay. In TCRdb, the immuneACCESS table is reduced to in-frame sequences with V and J assigned. These tables do not hold every clone; where another copy was compared, an unresolved V gene accounts for under half, and the others remain unexplained. The table for this sample lists 13,000 or so clones; roughly four fifths of them were counted only once. Of the sample, less than 5% is held by the ten largest clones.

Specimen: PBMCs, collected from a glioma patient whose treatment included an IDH1 peptide vaccine. All receptors come from a woman aged 40 to 55 with glioma.

The chain carries TRBV5-4 and TRBJ2-2; 8 bases are shared with TRBD2. This CDR3 has 17 residues. Germline values: CDR1 SGHNT, CDR2 YYREEE (reference sequence). V dropped 4 bases and J dropped 2; count of bases not matched to a gene: 10. The CDR3 loop reads CASSPAGLAGNTGELFF. The CDR3 DNA sequence: TGTGCCAGCAGCCCCGCTGGGCTAGCGGGCAACACCGGGGAGCTGTTTTTT.

The rearrangement uses TRBV4-3 and TRBJ2-1; 7 nucleotides agree with TRBD2. V shed 1 base and J 3 bases; nucleotides not matched to a gene: 3. Looked up from germline, CDR1 is LGHNA and CDR2 is YSLEER. The CDR3 spans 15 residues. DNA for the CDR3: TGCGCCAGCAGCCAAGGGCAGCGGGACTACAATGAGCAGTTCTTC. This encodes CASSQGQRDYNEQFF.

This clone was found once. J is TRBJ2-7 and V is TRBV21-1. TRBV21-1 is described as a pseudogene. The CDR3 has 12 amino acids. The CDR3 DNA sequence: TGTGCCAGCGCCCCCAGCATGGACGAGCAGTACTTC. Translation gives CASAPSMDEQYF.

The rearrangement joins TRBV18 to TRBJ2-2; 8 positions agree with TRBD2. J lost 0 bases, V lost 1 base, and 1 base had no gene match. Looked up from germline, CDR1 is KGHSH and CDR2 is LQKENI. The CDR3 has 16 amino acids. CDR3 bases: TGTGCCAGCTCACCACGACTAGCGCCGAACACCGGGGAGCTGTTTTTT. Amino acid sequence: CASSPRLAPNTGELFF. The whole variable domain, remainder taken from reference TRBV18 and TRBJ2-2, is NAGVMQNPRHLVRRRGQEARLRCSPMKGHSHVYWYRQLPEEGLKFMVYLQKENIIDESGMPKERFSAEFPKEGPSILRIQQVVRGDSAAYFCASSPRLAPNTGELFFGEGSRLTVL.

V is TRBV7-8 and J is TRBJ2-5; 7 nucleotides agree with TRBD1. The length of the CDR3 is 12 residues. Germline CDR1 SGHVS, CDR2 FQNEAQ. J gave up 14 bases and V 5 bases, and 11 bases lay outside the gene matches. The CDR3 is CASSQGPGQQYF. The CDR3 DNA is TGTGCCAGCAGCCAGGGCCCGGGACAGCAATACTTC.

The V gene is TRBV7-2, the J gene TRBJ2-7, with 14 bases fitting TRBD2. V shed 5 bases and J 9 bases; nucleotides not matched to a gene: 9. The length of the CDR3 is 15 residues. Per the germline V gene, CDR1 is SGHTA and CDR2 is FQGNSA. The CDR3 bases are TGTGCCAGCAGCCTCCGAACCGGGACTAGCGGGGGGCAGTACTTC. This encodes CASSLRTGTSGGQYF. Drawing the rest from reference TRBV7-2 and TRBJ2-7, the complete variable domain is GAGVSQSPSNKVTEKGKDVELRCDPISGHTALYWYRQSLGQGLEFLIYFQGNSAPDKSGLPSDRFSAERTGGSVSTLTIQRTQQEDSAVYLCASSLRTGTSGGQYFGPGTRLTVT.

V is TRBV4-3 and J is TRBJ2-3; possible D gene TRBD1, 6 bases. This CDR3 region has 13 residues. V was clipped by 5 bases and J by 3 bases, with 9 bases between them. Germline V gene sequence: CDR1 LGHNA, CDR2 YSLEER. In nucleotides, the CDR3 is TGCGCCAGCAGCGAGGGGGAAACAGATACGCAGTATTTT. This sequence encodes CASSEGETDTQYF.

The V gene is TRBV5-5, the J gene TRBJ1-3; D is undetermined. CDR3 length equals 14 residues. CDR1 SGHKS and CDR2 YYEKEE come from the germline V gene (reference sequence). V gave up 6 bases and J gave up 4 bases, with 14 bases separating them. The CDR3 protein is CASTDPAFGNTIYF. CDR3 bases: TGTGCCAGCACCGACCCCGCCTTCGGAAACACCATATATTTT.

The CDR3 bases are TGTGCCAGCAGGGCCGGGACAAACACAGATACGCAGTATTTT. Amino acids: CASRAGTNTDTQYF. The J gene is TRBJ2-3, the V gene TRBV5-5; TRBD1 is a possible D gene (6 bases). Trimming shortened V by 5 bases and J by 2 bases, and 12 bases separated the two germline ends. CDR1 and CDR2 from the germline V gene are SGHKS and YYEKEE (reference sequence). The CDR3 length is 14 residues.

J is TRBJ2-3 and V is TRBV5-4, with 7 bases identical to TRBD2. The germline V gene encodes CDR1 SGHNT and CDR2 YYREEE (reference sequence). This CDR3 spans 13 amino acids. The J segment lost 2 bases and the V segment lost 4 bases, leaving 1 base of the junction unmatched. The chain's CDR3 is CASSRGVTDTQYF. The CDR3 DNA sequence: TGTGCCAGCAGCCGGGGGGTCACAGATACGCAGTATTTT.

The genes are TRBV28 and TRBJ2-1; 8 bases align to TRBD1. The J segment lost 3 bases and the V segment lost 6 bases, leaving 7 bases of the junction unmatched. The CDR3 is made up of 15 amino acids. The germline CDR1 and CDR2 sequences are MDHEN and SYDVKM. The CDR3, as DNA: TGTGCCAGCAGCTCAGGGGGCGGGTTCTACAATGAGCAGTTCTTC. Protein: CASSSGGGFYNEQFF.

The CDR3 here is CASSLWGGNTGELFF. The CDR3 DNA reads as TGTGCCAGCAGTTTATGGGGCGGAAACACCGGGGAGCTGTTTTTT. J is TRBJ2-2 and V is TRBV28; D not certain. In germline, CDR1 is MDHEN, CDR2 SYDVKM. V gave up 0 bases and J gave up 2 bases, with 7 bases separating them. The CDR3 has 15 residues.

This chain joins TRBV4-2 and TRBJ2-2; D might be TRBD2 (7 bases). Trimming removed 0 bases at V and 3 bases at J, with 14 bases between. The CDR3 is made up of 17 amino acids. Germline assignment: CDR1 LGHNA and CDR2 YNFKEQ. The CDR3 here is CASSQELGGPYTGELFF. The CDR3 region has the DNA TGTGCCAGCAGCCAAGAACTCGGGGGGCCATACACCGGGGAGCTGTTTTTT.

This clone has a handful of counts. The chain recombines TRBV6-5 with TRBJ1-2; D may be TRBD1 (6 bases). The germline V and J ends were trimmed by 7 bases and 4 bases, with 13 bases remaining between them. Germline V lookup: CDR1 MNHEY, CDR2 SVGAGI. The CDR3 runs 13 residues. This chain's CDR3 is CASTRGRGYGYTF. The CDR3 bases are TGTGCCAGCACTAGGGGGAGGGGCTATGGCTACACCTTC.

The genes are TRBV11-2 and TRBJ1-1, with 8 bases that match TRBD1. Per the germline V gene, CDR1 is SGHAT and CDR2 is FQNNGV. J lost 2 bases, V lost 5 bases, and 7 bases had no gene match. This CDR3 spans 15 amino acids. The CDR3 is CASSPYTGGNTEAFF. DNA of the CDR3: TGTGCCAGCAGCCCATACACAGGGGGAAACACTGAAGCTTTCTTT.

The V call is TRBV9, the J call TRBJ1-6; 12 positions agree with TRBD1. The CDR3 contains 19 residues. With V trimmed by 3 bases and J by 0 bases, 7 bases remained unmatched. In germline, CDR1 is SGDLS, CDR2 YYNGEE. The CDR3 is CASSARDRGRPSYNSPLHF. The CDR3 DNA follows: TGTGCCAGCAGCGCCCGGGACAGGGGGCGGCCCTCCTATAATTCACCCCTCCACTTT.

This clone occurred a few times. V gene TRBV7-9 combines with J gene TRBJ2-5; 7 positions agree with TRBD1. In germline, CDR1 is SEHNR, CDR2 FQNEAQ (reference sequence). The trim removed 6 bases at V and 4 bases at J, leaving 5 bases unmatched. This CDR3 is built from 13 residues. The CDR3 here is CASRRQGGETQYF. CDR3 nucleotide sequence: TGTGCCAGCAGGCGACAGGGCGGAGAGACCCAGTACTTC. Supplemented by reference TRBV7-9 and TRBJ2-5, the full variable domain reads DTGVSQNPRHKITKRGQNVTFRCDPISEHNRLYWYRQTLGQGPEFLTYFQNEAQLEKSRLLSDRFSAERPKGSFSTLEIQRTEQGDSAMYLCASRRQGGETQYFGPGTRLLVL.

The rearrangement uses TRBV28 and TRBJ2-6, with D unclear. This CDR3 is built from 16 residues. From germline, CDR1 is MDHEN and CDR2 SYDVKM. The V gene lost 5 bases and the J gene lost 1 base, with 12 bases spanning the gap. The CDR3: CASSGNVGSGANVLTF. The CDR3 bases are TGTGCCAGCAGTGGGAACGTTGGGTCTGGGGCCAACGTCCTGACTTTC.

The chain joins TRBV6-1 to TRBJ1-5; D call uncertain. Germline V lookup: CDR1 MNHNS, CDR2 SASEGT. The CDR3 runs 15 residues. Trimming removed 1 base at V and 7 bases at J, with 14 bases between. The CDR3 here is CASSEGMTRSQPQHF. The CDR3 DNA reads as TGTGCCAGCAGTGAAGGAATGACGAGGAGCCAGCCCCAGCATTTT.

This clone turned up a few times. This chain uses TRBV28 with TRBJ1-2; D not resolved. Germline V gene data show CDR1 as MDHEN and CDR2 as SYDVKM. CDR3 length: 11 amino acids. V shed 7 bases and J shed 3 bases, with 6 bases lying between them. The CDR3 sequence is CASTQDYGYTF. The CDR3 DNA follows: TGTGCCAGCACGCAGGACTATGGCTACACCTTC.

V is TRBV9 and J is TRBJ2-3, with 8 bases lining up with TRBD2. This CDR3 region has 19 residues. With V trimmed by 0 bases and J by 0 bases, 12 bases remained unmatched. CDR1 and CDR2 (germline): SGDLS, YYNGEE. The CDR3 sequence is CASSVDPAGAHSSTDTQYF. Written as DNA, the CDR3 is TGTGCCAGCAGCGTAGACCCAGCGGGGGCTCACTCTAGCACAGATACGCAGTATTTT. The whole variable domain, remainder taken from reference TRBV9 and TRBJ2-3, is DSGVTQTPKHLITATGQRVTLRCSPRSGDLSVYWYQQSLDQGLQFLIQYYNGEERAKGNILERFSAQQFPDLHSELNLSSLELGDSALYFCASSVDPAGAHSSTDTQYFGPGTRLTVL.

This clone appeared a few times. One end of the junction is discordant with germline, which a read error may explain. The chain combines TRBV28 with TRBJ1-5, with D hard to call. The CDR3 has 12 residues. From germline, CDR1 is MDHEN and CDR2 SYDVKM. CDR3: CASSPLSSREDF. The CDR3 coding sequence is TGTGCCAGCAGTCCCCTTTCGTCGCGCGAGGATTTT. Combining the CDR3 with reference TRBV28 and TRBJ1-5 gives the whole variable domain DVKVTQSSRYLVKRTGEKVFLECVQDMDHENMFWYRQDPGLGLRLIYFSYDVKMKEKGDIPEGYSVSREKKERFSLILESASTNQTSMYLCASSPLSSREDFGDGTRLSIL.

The rearrangement joins TRBV7-9 to TRBJ1-3, with a weak D call TRBD1 (6 bases). Germline V CDR1 and CDR2: SEHNR, FQNEAQ (reference sequence). The CDR3 is 16 residues long. V dropped 7 bases and J dropped 0 bases, with 16 bases sitting between them. The CDR3 is CASISTGSGSGNTIYF. CDR3 bases: TGTGCCAGCATTTCTACAGGGTCGGGCTCTGGAAACACCATATATTTT.

This clone has more than one count but fewer than ten. The chain uses TRBV2 and TRBJ2-7; unclear D gene. Germline lookup yields CDR1 SNHLY and CDR2 FYNNEI. This CDR3 has 10 amino acids. V lost 10 bases to trimming and J lost 9 bases, with 13 bases between them. The CDR3 region is CATRSFGQYF. The DNA of the CDR3 is TGTGCCACCCGCAGCTTCGGGCAGTACTTC.

The genes are TRBV5-4 and TRBJ2-5; 13 bases match TRBD2. The germline gives CDR1 SGHNT, CDR2 YYREEE (reference sequence). CDR3 length: 16 amino acids. J gave up 2 bases and V 0 bases, and 1 base lay outside the gene matches. The CDR3 bases are TGTGCCAGCAGCTTGGGACTAGCGGGGGGACAAGAGACCCAGTACTTC. Translating gives CASSLGLAGGQETQYF.